The rows below give T cell receptor beta chains drawn from one sample of a study of vaccination and CD4 T cells after COVID-19. Each CDR3 protein gets one entry after TCRdb re-called the PCR reads with MiXCR. This table holds thousands of distinct CDR3 sequences, 40% to 60% found once. These receptors' antigens are unknown. The sequenced sample consisted of CD4+ T cells from blood, cultured in vitro. The receptors come from a human donor who had recovered from COVID-19. Each CDR3 is given with its conserved first and last residue. The D gene is left open where the match is weak. Size values are once, few and many counts, or a class for expanded clones, and some rows have none.

v_gene,j_gene,d_gene,abundance,CDR3aa,CDR3nt
TRBV7-9,TRBJ2-7,TRBD2,.,CASSQGLAGEQYF,TGTGCCAGCAGCCAGGGACTAGCCGGCGAGCAGTACTTC
TRBV7-2,TRBJ2-7,.,.,CASSLGGRSYEQYF,TGTGCCAGCAGCTTAGGTGGAAGATCCTACGAGCAGTACTTC
TRBV20-1,TRBJ2-3,TRBD2,.,CCASRVTSGSTDTQYF,TGCTGTGCTAGTCGAGTAACTAGCGGAAGCACAGATACGCAGTATTTT
TRBV15,TRBJ1-1,TRBD1,few,CATSRGTGGSEAFF,TGTGCCACCAGCAGAGGTACAGGGGGCAGTGAAGCTTTCTTT
TRBV7-2,TRBJ2-3,.,.,CASSPGPQSTDTQYF,TGTGCCAGCAGCCCGGGGCCTCAGAGCACAGATACGCAGTATTTT
TRBV18,TRBJ2-7,.,.,CASSPTQGREQYF,TGTGCCAGCTCACCAACCCAAGGCAGGGAGCAGTACTTC
TRBV19,TRBJ1-1,.,.,CASSPAQGTTRAFF,TGTGCCAGTAGTCCCGCCCAGGGGACTACTAGAGCTTTCTTT
TRBV29-1,TRBJ2-5,TRBD2,.,CSVVGGVRETQYF,TGCAGCGTTGTGGGGGGGGTGAGAGAGACCCAGTACTTC
TRBV20-1,TRBJ2-5,TRBD2,few,CSAGRTSGQETQYF,TGCAGTGCTGGACGGACTAGCGGACAAGAGACCCAGTACTTC
TRBV7-2,TRBJ1-6,.,.,CASRPVGGIESPLHF,TGTGCCAGCAGGCCCGTGGGGGGCATAGAATCACCCCTCCACTTT
TRBV20-1,TRBJ2-4,.,.,CSAALATPAKNIQYF,TGCAGTGCTGCGTTAGCGACTCCAGCCAAAAACATTCAGTACTTC
TRBV28,TRBJ1-5,.,few,CASVRGASAGQPQHF,TGTGCCAGCGTAAGGGGAGCCTCGGCGGGCCAGCCCCAGCATTTT
TRBV24-1,TRBJ2-3,.,.,CATSDIRQGTDTQYF,TGTGCCACCAGTGATATTCGGCAGGGGACAGATACGCAGTATTTT
TRBV7-2,TRBJ2-3,.,.,CASTFLGPTDTQYF,TGTGCCAGCACCTTCCTAGGGCCCACAGATACGCAGTATTTT